A single sample is the source of the 28 T cell receptor beta chains below, sequenced in a study of T cell responses to AZD1222 COVID-19 vaccine. Some clones are missing from TCRdb's copy, which holds only in-frame ones; the method was immunoSEQ multiplex PCR. The profile shows about 120,000 clones, about 90% of them singletons. The sequencing used peripheral blood, collected on day 0 of AZD1222 vaccination. Receptors were obtained from an adult in good health.

The chain links TRBV30 to TRBJ1-4; D uncertain. V lost 3 bases to trimming and J lost 15 bases, with 20 bases between them. Germline V CDR1 and CDR2: GTSNPN, SVGIG (reference sequence). The CDR3 is 13 residues long. The CDR3 DNA follows: TGTGCCTGGAGGGGAATGGGAAAGGGAGTGATGTTTTTT. This translates into CAWRGMGKGVMFF.

The V gene is TRBV3-1 (or the pseudogene TRBV3-2), the J gene TRBJ2-2; 9 bases line up with TRBD1. V gave up 2 bases and J gave up 9 bases; unmatched junction bases: 7. The germline V gene has CDR1 LGHDT and CDR2 YNNKEL (reference sequence). This CDR3 spans 15 amino acids. The CDR3 region is CASSQIRDRARELFF. As DNA, the CDR3 is TGTGCCAGCAGCCAAATTCGGGACAGGGCCAGGGAGCTGTTTTTT.

The chain joins TRBV12-3 or TRBV12-4 to TRBJ2-7; TRBD2 is a possible D gene (7 bases). The CDR3 loop spans 13 amino acids. V lost 3 bases to trimming and J lost 5 bases, with 11 bases between them. CDR3 in amino acids: CASSLGGADEQYF. For the CDR3, the DNA is TGTGCCAGCAGTTTGGGGGGGGCCGACGAGCAGTACTTC.

The V call is TRBV15, the J call TRBJ1-3, with 8 bases fitting TRBD1. Per germline, CDR1 LNHNV and CDR2 YYDKDF (reference sequence). V trimming: 1 base; J trimming: 3 bases; junction bases outside the gene matches: 5. CDR3 length: 16 residues. CDR3: CATSRGTGTSGNTIYF. The CDR3 nucleotides read TGTGCCACCAGCAGAGGGACAGGGACGAGTGGAAACACCATATATTTT.

The V and J genes are TRBV27 and TRBJ2-7; D gene ambiguous. The V gene's germline CDR1 is MNHEY and CDR2 SMNVEV (reference sequence). Trimming removed 4 bases from V and 5 bases from J, with 9 bases in between. The CDR3 runs 12 residues. The DNA for the CDR3 is TGTGCCAGCAGTTCCCAAAGGCACGAGCAGTACTTC. Amino acids: CASSSQRHEQYF.

The sample holds one count of this clone. The chain combines TRBV19 with TRBJ2-1, with D perhaps TRBD1 or TRBD2 (5 bases each). The germline V and J ends were trimmed by 1 base and 3 bases, with 19 bases remaining between them. The CDR3 sequence is 18 residues long. Germline CDR1 reads LNHDA; CDR2 reads SQIVND (reference sequence). CDR3 DNA sequence: TGTGCCAGTAGTATAGGGGGGTGGCCGCTTGGGGTCTACAATGAGCAGTTCTTC. It encodes CASSIGGWPLGVYNEQFF.

The rearrangement joins TRBV11-1 to TRBJ1-2, with TRBD1 matching over 8 bases. V lost 5 bases, J lost 4 bases, and 12 bases stayed unmatched. This CDR3 has 16 residues. CDR1 is SGHAT and CDR2 is FQDESV in the germline V gene (reference sequence). In DNA form, the CDR3 reads TGTGCCAGCAGCCCCGGAACCAGGGGGCTGGTCTATGGCTACACCTTC. This encodes CASSPGTRGLVYGYTF.

CDR3: CASSSGWGGDEKLFF. The CDR3 DNA reads as TGTGCCAGCAGCTCCGGGTGGGGCGGAGATGAAAAACTGTTTTTT. The chain carries TRBV5-6 and TRBJ1-4; D is possibly TRBD1 (5 bases). V gave up 3 bases and J gave up 6 bases, with 15 bases separating them. This CDR3 spans 15 amino acids. Germline lookup yields CDR1 SGHDT and CDR2 YYEEEE.

The rearrangement uses TRBV20-1 and TRBJ1-1; 11 nucleotides line up with TRBD1. The CDR3 covers 18 residues. CDR1 is DFQATT, CDR2 SNEGSKA, per germline (reference sequence). V dropped 3 bases and J dropped 0; count of bases not matched to a gene: 12. The CDR3 DNA sequence: TGCAGTGCTAGTAAGGCTTGGGGGGACAGGGGGATGAACACTGAAGCTTTCTTT. Encoded protein: CSASKAWGDRGMNTEAFF.

The chain recombines TRBV2 with TRBJ1-6; D is uncertain. CDR1 and CDR2 from the germline V gene are SNHLY and FYNNEI. The CDR3 runs 11 residues. Trimming left V 8 bases short and J 9 bases short, with 8 bases between. This CDR3 reads CASHSSSPLHF. The CDR3 nucleotides are TGTGCCAGCCATTCCTCTTCACCCCTCCACTTT.

The chain links TRBV5-1 to TRBJ2-7, with no clear D. Germline CDR1 reads SGHRS; CDR2 reads YFSETQ. Trimming removed 0 bases from V and 2 bases from J, with 6 bases in between. The CDR3 extends over 13 amino acids. In nucleotides, the CDR3 is TGCGCCAGCAGCTTGGGAAGAGCCTACGAGCAGTACTTC. It translates to CASSLGRAYEQYF.

V usage is TRBV29-1 and J usage is TRBJ1-2; D is ambiguous. The CDR3 consists of 11 residues. Germline CDR1 and CDR2: SQVTM and ANQGSEA. V lost 6 bases to trimming and J lost 2 bases, with 7 bases between them. The CDR3 loop is CSVRVNYGYTF. For the CDR3, the DNA is TGCAGCGTCCGAGTGAACTATGGCTACACCTTC.

The CDR3 region has the DNA TGTGCCAGTAGCGCTCAGGGGGTAGAAAGCTATGGCTACACCTTC. Translation: CASSAQGVESYGYTF. This chain joins TRBV19 and TRBJ1-2; TRBD1 matches at 7 bases. Germline lookup yields CDR1 LNHDA and CDR2 SQIVND (reference sequence). The CDR3 length is 15 residues. J gave up 4 bases and V 6 bases, and 11 bases lay outside the gene matches. The full variable domain, in which reference TRBV19 and TRBJ1-2 provide the parts outside the CDR3, is DGGITQSPKYLFRKEGQNVTLSCEQNLNHDAMYWYRQDPGQGLRLIYYSQIVNDFQKGDIAEGYSVSREKKESFPLTVTSAQKNPTAFYLCASSAQGVESYGYTFGSGTRLTVV.

The V call is TRBV28, the J call TRBJ1-1; D is unresolved. Trimming shortened V by 2 bases and J by 6 bases, and 10 bases separated the two germline ends. Per germline, CDR1 MDHEN and CDR2 SYDVKM. This CDR3 contains 13 residues. The CDR3: CASSLTNWPEAFF. The CDR3 DNA reads as TGTGCCAGCAGTTTAACGAATTGGCCTGAAGCTTTCTTT.

This clone was counted a few times. The J gene is TRBJ1-1, the V gene TRBV7-9, with 7 bases aligning to TRBD1. J was trimmed by 1 base and V by 4 bases; bases with no gene match: 15. The CDR3 extends over 18 amino acids. The germline V gene encodes CDR1 SEHNR and CDR2 FQNEAQ (reference sequence). CDR3 in amino acids: CASSSTRQGRYKNTEAFF. For the CDR3, the DNA is TGTGCCAGCAGCTCAACCCGACAGGGCCGGTACAAGAACACTGAAGCTTTCTTT.

The chain uses TRBV6-2 or TRBV6-3 and TRBJ1-1; TRBD1 might be the D (5 bases). The CDR3 length is 15 residues. Per the germline V gene, CDR1 is MNHEY and CDR2 is SVGEGT. V lost 2 bases and J lost 4, with 14 bases in between. DNA of the CDR3: TGTGCCAGCAGTTACATGGGGGGGTCGGGCACTGAAGCTTTCTTT. Amino acid sequence: CASSYMGGSGTEAFF.

This rearrangement joins TRBV19 to TRBJ2-1; D remains ambiguous. V lost 2 bases to trimming and J lost 4 bases, with 18 bases between them. The V gene's germline CDR1 is LNHDA and CDR2 SQIVND (reference sequence). This CDR3 has 17 residues. This CDR3 reads CASSISRASVLYNEQFF. The DNA of the CDR3 is TGTGCCAGTAGTATATCACGAGCGTCCGTTCTATACAATGAGCAGTTCTTC.

V gene TRBV30 combines with J gene TRBJ2-7; a possible D gene is TRBD2 (6 bases). Trimming pared 1 base from V and 2 bases from J, leaving 6 bases between. Germline V gives CDR1 GTSNPN, CDR2 SVGIG (reference sequence). The CDR3 covers 12 residues. This chain's CDR3 is CAWSGGAYEQYF. CDR3 coding DNA: TGTGCCTGGAGTGGGGGGGCCTACGAGCAGTACTTC.

This chain joins TRBV19 and TRBJ1-1; D is undetermined. V lost 6 bases and J 3 bases, leaving 8 bases between the germline ends. The germline V gene encodes CDR1 LNHDA and CDR2 SQIVND (reference sequence). The CDR3 runs 12 residues. The CDR3: CASSSLDTEAFF. The CDR3 nucleotides read TGTGCCAGTAGCAGCCTCGACACTGAAGCTTTCTTT.

This rearrangement joins TRBV28 to TRBJ1-5; no reliable D call. CDR3 length: 15 residues. CDR1 and CDR2 (germline): MDHEN, SYDVKM. V shed 5 bases and J shed 1 base, with 12 bases lying between them. This CDR3 reads CASSPPPGSNQPQHF. DNA of the CDR3: TGTGCCAGCAGTCCCCCCCCCGGAAGCAATCAGCCCCAGCATTTT.

The chain uses TRBV19 and TRBJ2-2; D not resolved. Trimming stripped 6 bases from V and 4 bases from J, with 9 bases between. From germline, CDR1 is LNHDA and CDR2 SQIVND (reference sequence). CDR3 size: 13 residues. The CDR3 protein is CASSTTITGELFF. The CDR3, as DNA: TGTGCCAGTAGCACCACTATCACCGGGGAGCTGTTTTTT.

The CDR3: CASSLRRGETQYF. In nucleotides, the CDR3 is TGTGCCAGCAGTTTAAGGAGGGGGGAGACCCAGTACTTC. The chain joins TRBV12-3 or TRBV12-4 to TRBJ2-5; D possibly matches TRBD1 or TRBD2 (6 bases each). The CDR3 totals 13 residues. The V end lost 2 bases, the J end lost 5 bases, and 9 bases lay between the germline ends.

J is TRBJ2-1 and V is TRBV2; the match to TRBD2 covers 10 bases. This CDR3 spans 15 amino acids. The V segment lost 6 bases and the J segment 6 bases; nucleotides outside the gene matches: 8. From germline, CDR1 is SNHLY and CDR2 FYNNEI. The CDR3: CASREREGLSNEQFF. Here the CDR3 DNA reads TGTGCCAGCAGGGAGCGGGAGGGCCTCAGCAATGAGCAGTTCTTC.

The chain has TRBV30 and TRBJ1-2; D gene uncertain. Germline V CDR1 and CDR2: GTSNPN, SVGIG (reference sequence). The CDR3 spans 12 residues. V lost 1 base and J lost 7, with 10 bases in between. The CDR3 bases are TGTGCCTGGAGTGGTGGGCCAGTTGGCTACACCTTC. This sequence encodes CAWSGGPVGYTF.

The CDR3 protein is CASNQGPGNTIYF. In DNA, the CDR3 is TGTGCCAGTAATCAGGGCCCTGGAAACACCATATATTTT. This chain links TRBV19 with TRBJ1-3, with D possibly TRBD1 on 5 matching bases. Germline V gene sequence: CDR1 LNHDA, CDR2 SQIVND (reference sequence). Trimming pared 7 bases from V and 2 bases from J, leaving 9 bases between. The CDR3 consists of 13 residues.

The chain has TRBV29-1 and TRBJ1-1, with D possibly TRBD1 on 6 matching bases. The CDR3 consists of 12 residues. CDR1 is SQVTM, CDR2 ANQGSEA, per germline. Between the trimmed V and J ends, which lost 6 bases and 1 base, there was a span of 9 bases. The CDR3 spells CSVYRENTEAFF. The CDR3 coding sequence is TGCAGCGTGTACAGGGAGAACACTGAAGCTTTCTTT. The variable domain in full, with the rest retrieved from reference TRBV29-1 and TRBJ1-1, is SAVISQKPSRDICQRGTSLTIQCQVDSQVTMMFWYRQQPGQSLTLIATANQGSEATYESGFVIDKFPISRPNLTFSTLTVSNMSPEDSSIYLCSVYRENTEAFFGQGTRLTVV.

The J gene is TRBJ1-1, the V gene TRBV7-9; maybe TRBD1 (6 bases). The V gene lost 6 bases and the J gene lost 8 bases, with 13 bases spanning the gap. The V gene's germline CDR1 is SEHNR and CDR2 FQNEAQ (reference sequence). The CDR3 is 12 amino acids. The CDR3 region is CASRFPTGEAFF. The DNA for the CDR3 is TGTGCCAGCAGGTTCCCGACAGGCGAAGCTTTCTTT.

The V gene is TRBV7-9, the J gene TRBJ2-2; 7 nucleotides match TRBD1. J lost 6 bases, V lost 5 bases, and 12 bases had no gene match. This CDR3 has 16 amino acids. CDR1 and CDR2 from the germline V gene are SEHNR and FQNEAQ (reference sequence). The CDR3 nucleotides are TGTGCCAGCAGCCCGAAAGACAGGGCCGGGCCCGGGGAGCTGTTTTTT. Residues: CASSPKDRAGPGELFF.